This record concerns one T cell receptor (beta chain) sequence. The antigen remains undetermined. Read sequence stops 3 residues before the CDR3 end, and the germline J gene provides the missing end. The sample originates from a study of T cells in women clearing cervical HPV infection. Study at large: Case blood drawn at lesion detection; control blood after infection cleared. Only a few women had HLA typing results available. General observations from the study: Effector/memory and HPV-specific T cells were not isolated, and association timing is unknown.

TCR beta CDR3 amplified by multiplex PCR from roughly 1,300 ng genomic DNA. Profiling relied on immunoSEQ multiplex PCR, and the TCRdb table lists in-frame clones only, not all of them. The sample table sets out about 41,000 clones. From germline, CDR1 is WSHSY and CDR2 SAAADI. The CDR3 runs 16 residues. V lost 6 bases, J lost 0 bases, and 9 bases stayed unmatched. The TCR originated in a woman aged 18-70 years with a cervical HPV16 infection that either progressed to CIN3+ or cleared (not recorded which). Sequenced: blood buffy coat. The chain recombines TRBV10-2 with TRBJ2-5, with 8 bases aligning to TRBD1. CDR3 bases read: TGCGCCAGCAGCTCCCGGACAGGGTCCCACCAAGAGACC. Its protein product is CASSSRTGSHQET. The complete CDR3 reads CASSSRTGSHQETQYF.